The 2 T cell receptor beta chains in this list originate from one sample, sequenced in a study of molecular identifiers for immune sequencing clone quantification. TCRdb redid the calling of the PCR reads with MiXCR, one entry per CDR3 protein. Found here are about 640,000 distinct CDR3 sequences, approximately 20% of them singletons; the top ten hold under 0.95%. Source material: naive CD8+ T cells from blood, with Jurkat cell RNA spiked in. Subset of the sample: FACS-sorted CD8+CD4-CCR7+CD45RA+ naive T cells. The receptors derive from a human donor in good health. Some libraries in this study had Jurkat cell RNA spiked in.

This clonotype was detected ten times or more. The rearrangement uses TRBV7-9 and TRBJ2-7; the match to TRBD2 covers 9 bases. Trimming removed 5 bases from V and 3 bases from J; junction bases left unmatched: 11. Germline V gives CDR1 SEHNR, CDR2 FQNEAQ (reference sequence). The CDR3 sequence is 16 residues long. The DNA for the CDR3 is TGTGCCAGCAGCGCTACCCTAAGCGGGGGGCACTACGAGCAGTACTTC. Translation: CASSATLSGGHYEQYF.

This clonotype has ten or more counts. The rearrangement links TRBV19 to TRBJ1-5; no definite D call. Trimming took 6 bases from V and 3 from J, leaving 9 bases between them. There are 13 residues in the CDR3. Germline values: CDR1 LNHDA, CDR2 SQIVND (reference sequence). CDR3 coding DNA: TGTGCCAGTAGATGGACGATCAATCAGCCCCAGCATTTT. This sequence encodes CASRWTINQPQHF.